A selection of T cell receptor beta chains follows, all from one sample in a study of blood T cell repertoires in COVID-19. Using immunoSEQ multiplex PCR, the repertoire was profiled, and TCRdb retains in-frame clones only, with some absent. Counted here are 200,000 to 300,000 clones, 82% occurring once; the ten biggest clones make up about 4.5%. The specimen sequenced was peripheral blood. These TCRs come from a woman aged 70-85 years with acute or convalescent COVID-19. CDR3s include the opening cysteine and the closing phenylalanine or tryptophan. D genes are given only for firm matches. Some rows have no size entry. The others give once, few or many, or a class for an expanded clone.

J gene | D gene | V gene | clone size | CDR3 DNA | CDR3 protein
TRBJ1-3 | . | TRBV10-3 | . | TGTGCCATCCAGGGCTCTGGAAACACCATATATTTT | CAIQGSGNTIYF
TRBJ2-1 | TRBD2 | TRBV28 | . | TGTGCCAGCAGTTTAAGGCTAGCGGGGTATAATGAGCAGTTCTTC | CASSLRLAGYNEQFF
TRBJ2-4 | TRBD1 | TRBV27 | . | TGTGCCAGCAGTTCACGACAGGGGGGCCAAAACATTCAGTACTTC | CASSSRQGGQNIQYF
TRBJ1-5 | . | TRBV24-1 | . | TGTGCCACCGGAGGGACCCCTAATCAGCCCCAGCATTTT | CATGGTPNQPQHF
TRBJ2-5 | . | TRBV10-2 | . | TGCGCCAGCTCGGACAGTGACTATTTGACCCAGTACTTC | CASSDSDYLTQYF
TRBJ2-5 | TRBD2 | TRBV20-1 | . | TGCAGTGCTAGTTTTGCGGGGGTTCAAGAGACCCAGTACTTC | CSASFAGVQETQYF
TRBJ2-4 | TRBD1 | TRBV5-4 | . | TGTGCCAGCAGCCGGGACAGCAAGGCCAAAAACATTCAGTACTTC | CASSRDSKAKNIQYF
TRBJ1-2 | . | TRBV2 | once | TGTGCCAGCAGTGAGGACAGAGGCTATGGCTACACCTTC | CASSEDRGYGYTF
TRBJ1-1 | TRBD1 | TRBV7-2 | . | TGTGCCAGCAGCTTATTCCCTGGACAGGTGGGGAGCACTGAAGCTTTCTTT | CASSLFPGQVGSTEAFF
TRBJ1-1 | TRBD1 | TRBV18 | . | TGTGCCAGCTCACCGCAGAGGACAGGGGGAAGGACTGAAGCTTTCTTT | CASSPQRTGGRTEAFF
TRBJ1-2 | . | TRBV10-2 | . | TGCGCCAGCAGTGACAGGGCCCCCGTTTGGGGCTACACCTTC | CASSDRAPVWGYTF
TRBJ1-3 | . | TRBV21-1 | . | TGTGCCAGCAGCAAAGCTCGGGACTCCAGCTCTGGAAACACCATATATTTT | CASSKARDSSSGNTIYF
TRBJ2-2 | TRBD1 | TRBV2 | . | TGTGCCAGCAGTGAGTTGACAGGGACCCCCGGGGAGCTGTTTTTT | CASSELTGTPGELFF
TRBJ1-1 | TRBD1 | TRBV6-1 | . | TGTGCCAGCAGTCAGGGGGTAGGCATCACTGAAGCTTTCTTT | CASSQGVGITEAFF
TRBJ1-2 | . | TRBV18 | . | TGTGCCAGCTCACCGGACAGAAATAACTATGGCTACACCTTC | CASSPDRNNYGYTF
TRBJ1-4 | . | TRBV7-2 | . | TGTGCCAGCAGCCTGGGACACGGAGCAACTAATGAAAAACTGTTTTTT | CASSLGHGATNEKLFF
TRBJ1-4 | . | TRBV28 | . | TGTGCCAGCAGTCTATTAGGGGGAACTAATGAAAAACTGTTTTTT | CASSLLGGTNEKLFF
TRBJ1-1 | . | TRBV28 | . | TGTGCCAGCAGTTTATCACAGGGATTGAACACTGAAGCTTTCTTT | CASSLSQGLNTEAFF
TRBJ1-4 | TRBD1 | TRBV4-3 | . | TGCGCCAGCAGCCAACTCGGGACAGAGAGTCACCCTTCAGAAAAACTGTTTTTT | CASSQLGTESHPSEKLFF
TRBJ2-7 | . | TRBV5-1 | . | TGCGCCAGCAGCTTGGAGACGCGGTACGAGCAGTACTTC | CASSLETRYEQYF
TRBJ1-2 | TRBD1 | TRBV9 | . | TGTGCCAGCAGCGCGGAAGGACAGGGCTCAGGCTACACCTTC | CASSAEGQGSGYTF
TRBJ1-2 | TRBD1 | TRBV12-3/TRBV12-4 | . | TGTGCCAGCAGTTTAGGGACAGGCTATGGCTACACCTTC | CASSLGTGYGYTF
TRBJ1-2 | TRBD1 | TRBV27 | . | TGTGCCAGCAGTGTGGGACAGAAATATGGCTACACCTTC | CASSVGQKYGYTF
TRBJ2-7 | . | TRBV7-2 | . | TGTGCCAGCAGCCTGACAGAGCCCCCCTACGAGCAGTACTTC | CASSLTEPPYEQYF
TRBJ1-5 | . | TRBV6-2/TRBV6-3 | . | TGTGCCAGCAGTTTGGGACACCAGCCCCAGCATTTT | CASSLGHQPQHF
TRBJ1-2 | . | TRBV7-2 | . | TGTGCCAGCAGCTCCTGGACAGACAGCTATGGCTACACCTTC | CASSSWTDSYGYTF
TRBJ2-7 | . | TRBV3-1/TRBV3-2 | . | TGTGCCAGCAGCCAAGGGGGGCGCCCCTCCGAGCAGTACTTC | CASSQGGRPSEQYF
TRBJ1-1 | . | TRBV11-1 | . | TGTGCCAGCAGCTTTTCGGGTGGTTTCACTGAAGCTTTCTTT | CASSFSGGFTEAFF
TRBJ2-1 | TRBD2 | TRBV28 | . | TGTGCCAGCAGTGATCGACTAGCGGGGGGGTTTTACAATGAGCAGTTCTTC | CASSDRLAGGFYNEQFF
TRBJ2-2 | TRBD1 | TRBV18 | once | TGTGCCAGCTCACCGGGACAGACAACCGGGGAGCTGTTTTTT | CASSPGQTTGELFF
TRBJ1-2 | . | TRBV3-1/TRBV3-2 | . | TGTGCCAGCAGCGGGCCTTCCGGCTATGGCTACACCTTC | CASSGPSGYGYTF
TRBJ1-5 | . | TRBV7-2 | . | TGTGCCAGCAGCTTTTTCGTTTCAGGGGATCAGCCCCAGCATTTT | CASSFFVSGDQPQHF
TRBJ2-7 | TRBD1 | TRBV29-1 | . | TGCAGCGTTGAATTAGGGGGCCACGAGCAGTACTTC | CSVELGGHEQYF
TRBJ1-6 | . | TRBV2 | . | TGTGCCAGCAGCCAAGGGGGGGGATATAATTCACCCCTCCACTTT | CASSQGGGYNSPLHF
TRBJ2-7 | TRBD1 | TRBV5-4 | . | TGTGCCAGCAGCGCGACAGGGTCTGTTTACGAGCAGTACTTC | CASSATGSVYEQYF
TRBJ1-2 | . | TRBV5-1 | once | TGCGCCAGCAGCTTGGACAGGCCTCGGGGCTACACCTTC | CASSLDRPRGYTF
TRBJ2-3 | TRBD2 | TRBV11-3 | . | TGTGCCAGCAGCTCCGGGACTAGCGGGGGAGCCACAGATACGCAGTATTTT | CASSSGTSGGATDTQYF
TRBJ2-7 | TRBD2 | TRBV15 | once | TGTGCCACCAGCAGGGGACTAGCGCCGGACGAGCAGTACTTC | CATSRGLAPDEQYF
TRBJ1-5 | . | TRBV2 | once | TGTGCCAGCAGTGTTAATAGCAATCAGCCCCAGCATTTT | CASSVNSNQPQHF
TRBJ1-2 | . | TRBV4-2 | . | TGTGCCAGCAGCCAAGTCAAGGACTCCTATGGCTACACCTTC | CASSQVKDSYGYTF
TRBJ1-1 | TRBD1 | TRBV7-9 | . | TGTGCCAGCAGCCTGGGACAGGGAAAAACTGAAGCTTTCTTT | CASSLGQGKTEAFF
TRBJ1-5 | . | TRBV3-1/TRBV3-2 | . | TGTGCCAGCAGCCAAGGACAGATTAGCAATCAGCCCCAGCATTTT | CASSQGQISNQPQHF
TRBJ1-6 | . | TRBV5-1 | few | TGCGCCAGCAGCTTGGGACAGCGTAATTCACCCCTCCACTTT | CASSLGQRNSPLHF
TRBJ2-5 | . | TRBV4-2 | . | TGTGCCAGCAGCCAAGACGATAGTCAAGAGACCCAGTACTTC | CASSQDDSQETQYF
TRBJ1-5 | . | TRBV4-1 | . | TGCGCCAGCAGCCAAGATGGAAGCGGGACAACTAGCAATCAGCCCCAGCATTTT | CASSQDGSGTTSNQPQHF
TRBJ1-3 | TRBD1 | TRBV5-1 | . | TGCGCCAGCAGCCAACGGACAGGGGGCGCGGATGGAAACACCATATATTTT | CASSQRTGGADGNTIYF
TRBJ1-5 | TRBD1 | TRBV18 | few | TGTGCCAGCTCACAAACCGGGACAGAGGATCAGCCCCAGCATTTT | CASSQTGTEDQPQHF
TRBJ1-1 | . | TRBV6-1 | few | TGTGCCAGCAGTGCGAGAATGGCCGGACAGAGCAACACTGAAGCTTTCTTT | CASSARMAGQSNTEAFF
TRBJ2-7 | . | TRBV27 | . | TGTGCCAGCAGTTTATCTCCGGGAACCTACGAGCAGTACTTC | CASSLSPGTYEQYF
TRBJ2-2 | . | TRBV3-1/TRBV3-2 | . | TGTGCCAGCAGCCGAGCGAACACCGGGGAGCTGTTTTTT | CASSRANTGELFF
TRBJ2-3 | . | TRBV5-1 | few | TGCGCCAGCAGCCCGAGCACAGATACGCAGTATTTT | CASSPSTDTQYF
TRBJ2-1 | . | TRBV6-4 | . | TGTGCCAGCAGTGTTGAAGGGGGAGATGAGCAGTTCTTC | CASSVEGGDEQFF
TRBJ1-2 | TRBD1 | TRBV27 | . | TGTGCCAGCAGTTCCCCGGGACAGGGGCCCAACTTCTATGGCTACACCTTC | CASSSPGQGPNFYGYTF